The following is a T cell receptor beta chain sequence with its context. Its antigen remains unknown. Data came from immunoSEQ multiplex PCR; TCRdb stores just in-frame clones and leaves some out. The sample records over 30,000 clones, 50% to 60% being singletons. The sample's time point: week 5, during vaccination. All doses held 300 ug of mutant IDH1 20-mer peptide, with topical imiquimod. This record belongs to a study of a mutant IDH1 vaccine in newly diagnosed glioma. The wider study: Investigators started vaccination 4-6 weeks after radiotherapy alone, or with temozolomide cycles. Treated patients were roughly 62% male, around 40% female, mean age about 41 years.

Study results and caveats: Changes in the top peripheral T cell clonotypes seemingly had no bearing on pseudoprogression.

Material: PBMCs, obtained from a glioma patient whose treatment included an IDH1 peptide vaccine. This sequence originates from a young woman with glioma.

DNA of the CDR3: TGTGCCAGTAGTACACAGGGGTCCACAGATACGCAGTATTTT. It codes for CASSTQGSTDTQYF. The chain recombines TRBV19 with TRBJ2-3, with TRBD1 matching 7 bases. With V trimmed by 4 bases and J by 2 bases, 3 bases remained unmatched. The CDR3 runs to 14 residues. Germline assignment: CDR1 LNHDA and CDR2 SQIVND (reference sequence).